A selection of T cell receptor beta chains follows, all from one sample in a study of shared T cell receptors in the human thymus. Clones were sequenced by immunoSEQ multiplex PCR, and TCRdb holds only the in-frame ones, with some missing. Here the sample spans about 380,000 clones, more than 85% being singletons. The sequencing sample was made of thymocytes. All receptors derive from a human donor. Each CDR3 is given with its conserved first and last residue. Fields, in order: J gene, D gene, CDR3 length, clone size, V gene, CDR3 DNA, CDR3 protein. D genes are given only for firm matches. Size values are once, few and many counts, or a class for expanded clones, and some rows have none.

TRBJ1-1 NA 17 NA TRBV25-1 TGTGCCAGCAGTGAACCGCTCGATAGGGGTTCGCGAACTGAAGCTTTCTTT CASSEPLDRGSRTEAFF
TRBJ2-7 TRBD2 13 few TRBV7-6 TGTGCCAGCAGCTTAGCTCCTAGCGGCGAGCAGTACTTC CASSLAPSGEQYF
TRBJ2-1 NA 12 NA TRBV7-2 TGTGCCAGCAGCGCACACGACCGGGGGCAGTTCTTC CASSAHDRGQFF
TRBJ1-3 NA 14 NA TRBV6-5 TGTGCCAGCAGTTACTCAGGGCCTGGAAACACCATATATTTT CASSYSGPGNTIYF
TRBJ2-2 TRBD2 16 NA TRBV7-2 TGTGCCAGCAGCACCCCCGGCGGGAGTTTCTCCGGGGAGCTGTTTTTT CASSTPGGSFSGELFF
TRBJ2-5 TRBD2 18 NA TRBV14 TGTGCCAGCAGCCAAGATCCCCCTAGCGGGAGGGCCGAAGAGACCCAGCACTTC CASSQDPPSGRAEETQHF
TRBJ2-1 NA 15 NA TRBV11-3 TGTGCCAGCAGCTTAGTAGGTGCTTCCTACAATGAGCAGTTCTTC CASSLVGASYNEQFF
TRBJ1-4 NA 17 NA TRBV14 TGTGCCAGCAGCCAAGATCCTCCCGGGCTCGGTAATGAAAAACTGTTTTTT CASSQDPPGLGNEKLFF
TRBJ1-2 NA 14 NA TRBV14 TGTGCCAGCAGCCAAGATGAGGGAGGCTATGGCTACACCTTC CASSQDEGGYGYTF
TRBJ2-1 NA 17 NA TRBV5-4 TGTGCCAGCAGCTTCCAACCGGGCCGACAGCACTACAATGGGCAGTTCTTC CASSFQPGRQHYNGQFF
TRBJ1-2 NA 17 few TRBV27 TGTGCCAGCACTCCTAATCGGACCCCCGGAAAAAACTATGGCTACACCTTC CASTPNRTPGKNYGYTF
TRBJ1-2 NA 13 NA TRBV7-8 TGTGCCAGCAGCTTAGAAAAAGGAGAAGGCTACACCTTC CASSLEKGEGYTF
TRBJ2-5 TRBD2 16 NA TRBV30 TGTGCCTGGAGCCCGTTACTAGCGGGAGGACGGGAGACCCAGTACTTC CAWSPLLAGGRETQYF
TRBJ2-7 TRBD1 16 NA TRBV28 TGTGCCAGCAGTTTTGAGCGACAGGGGGCTACCTACGAGCAGTACTTC CASSFERQGATYEQYF
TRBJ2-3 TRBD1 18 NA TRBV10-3 TGTGCCATCAGAGACCGGGACAGGGTATCCTCGGACACAGATACGCAGTATTTT CAIRDRDRVSSDTDTQYF
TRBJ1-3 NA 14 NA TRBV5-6 TGTGCCAGCACCCTGGGCAGGTTGGGAAACACCATATATTTT CASTLGRLGNTIYF
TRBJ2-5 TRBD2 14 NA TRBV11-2 TGTGCCAGCCGCTCAGCGGGGGGCCAAGAGACCCAGTACTTC CASRSAGGQETQYF
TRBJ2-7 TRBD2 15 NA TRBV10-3 TGTGCCATCAGAGCGGAGAGCGGGAGGGGGTGCGAGCAGTACTTC CAIRAESGRGCEQYF
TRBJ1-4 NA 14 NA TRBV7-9 TGTGCCAGCAGCTTGTCCAGGGATGGTGAAAAACTGTTTTTT CASSLSRDGEKLFF
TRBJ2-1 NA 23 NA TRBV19 TGTGCCAGTAGTATCCCGTTTGGTGAGGACAGGGAGGGGACAGAGGGCCCCTACAATGAGCAGTTCTTC CASSIPFGEDREGTEGPYNEQFF
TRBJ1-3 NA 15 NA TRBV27 TGTGCCAGCAGTCCCCGACAAGGCAGCGGAAACACCATATATTTT CASSPRQGSGNTIYF
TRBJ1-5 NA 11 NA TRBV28 TGTGCCAGCAGTACGTTGACCCTCCAGCATTTT CASSTLTLQHF
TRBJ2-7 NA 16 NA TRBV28 TGTGCCAGCAGTCCTGGACTGGATTCCGGCCCTACGGAGCAGTACTTC CASSPGLDSGPTEQYF
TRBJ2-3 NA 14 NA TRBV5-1 TGCGCCAGCAGCCTGGGCCGATTGAGAGATACGCAGTATTTT CASSLGRLRDTQYF
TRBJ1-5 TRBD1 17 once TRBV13 TGTGCCAGCAGCCTAGAGGGGACAGGGGATCGTAATCAGCCCCAGCATTTT CASSLEGTGDRNQPQHF
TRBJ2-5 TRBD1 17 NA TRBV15 TGTGCCACCAGCAGAAACCTTCGACAGGGCATCCAAGAGACCCAGTACTTC CATSRNLRQGIQETQYF
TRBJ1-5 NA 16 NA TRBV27 TGTGCCAGCAGCATCAGACAGACGTATAGCAATCAGCCCCAGCATTTT CASSIRQTYSNQPQHF
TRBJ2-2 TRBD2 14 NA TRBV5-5 TGTGCCAGCAGCTTGAGACTAGCAGTCGGGGAGCTGTTTTTT CASSLRLAVGELFF
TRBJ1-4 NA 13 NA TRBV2 TGTGCCAGCAGTGGCCCCAACGAGGAAAAACTGTTTTTT CASSGPNEEKLFF
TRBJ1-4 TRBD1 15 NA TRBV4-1 TGCGCCAGCAGCCCTAGGACAGGGGGAGGTGAAAAACTGTTTTTT CASSPRTGGGEKLFF
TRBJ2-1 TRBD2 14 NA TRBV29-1 TGCAGCGTTGATAGGACTAGCGGGACAGGGCGGAAGTTCTTC CSVDRTSGTGRKFF
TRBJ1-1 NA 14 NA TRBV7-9 TGTGCCAGCCCTCCCCGGCAGTTGGACACTGAAGCTTTCTTT CASPPRQLDTEAFF
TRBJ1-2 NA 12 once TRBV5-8 TGTGCAACGATACCAGAGCCATATGGCTACACCTTC CATIPEPYGYTF
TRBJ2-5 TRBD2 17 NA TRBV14 TGTGCCAGCAGTCTTTACTTTAGCGGGAGGGATCAAGAGACCCAGTACTTC CASSLYFSGRDQETQYF
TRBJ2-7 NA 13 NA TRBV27 TGTGCCAGCAGCCTGACGGAGGACTACGAGCAGTACTTC CASSLTEDYEQYF
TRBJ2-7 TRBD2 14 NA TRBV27 TGTGCCAGCAGTTTAGGACTAGCCGGGTCTGAGCAGTACTTC CASSLGLAGSEQYF
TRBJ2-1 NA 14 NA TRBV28 NA CASCPGSSYNEQFF
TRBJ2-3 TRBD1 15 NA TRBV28 TGTGCCAGCAGTCCCCGAACAGGGGGGACAGATACGCAGTATTTT CASSPRTGGTDTQYF
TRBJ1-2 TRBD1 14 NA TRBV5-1 TGCGCCAGCAGCCGGGGACAGGGCACCTATGGCTACACCTTC CASSRGQGTYGYTF
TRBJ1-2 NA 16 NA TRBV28 TGTGCCAGCAGTTTATCGGAGGGGGGATTTAACTATGGCTACACCTTC CASSLSEGGFNYGYTF
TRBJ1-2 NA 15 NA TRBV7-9 TGTGCCAGCACCATATACAGAGGGAGGGGCTATGGCTACACCTTC CASTIYRGRGYGYTF
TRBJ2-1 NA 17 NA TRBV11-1 TGTGCCAGCAGCTTACCTGCAACCGGGAGTAGAGTTGATGAGCAGTTCTTC CASSLPATGSRVDEQFF
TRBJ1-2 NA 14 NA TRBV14 TGTGCCAGCAGCCAAGATTGGGGGCCCTCGGTCTACACCTTC CASSQDWGPSVYTF
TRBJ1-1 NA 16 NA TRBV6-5 TGTGCCAGCAGTTACTCGAGGGCAACGAGGGAAACTGAAGCTTTCTTT CASSYSRATRETEAFF
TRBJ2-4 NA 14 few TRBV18 TGTGCCAGCTCACAGATGGGCCCGGCAAACATTCAGTACTTC CASSQMGPANIQYF
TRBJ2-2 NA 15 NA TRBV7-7 TGTGCTAGCAGCTTATCGTTGGGAGGCACCGGGGAGCTGTTTTTT CASSLSLGGTGELFF
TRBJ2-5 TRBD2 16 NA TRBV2 TGTGCCAGCTCTTCTTCCGGGACTAGCGCTCAAGAGACCCAGTACTTC CASSSSGTSAQETQYF
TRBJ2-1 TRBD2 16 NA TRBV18 TGTGCCAGCTCACCAGATCTAGCGGAACTCTACAATGAGCAGTTCTTC CASSPDLAELYNEQFF
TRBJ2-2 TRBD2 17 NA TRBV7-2 TGTGCCAGCAGCTTAGGAGACGGACTAGCTAACACCGGGGAGCTGTTTTTT CASSLGDGLANTGELFF
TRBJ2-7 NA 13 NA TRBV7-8 TGTGCCAGCAGCCGGGACCGTCACTACGAGCAGTACTTC CASSRDRHYEQYF